One and the same sample provided the 32 T cell receptor beta chains below, sequenced in a study of blood T cell repertoires in COVID-19 (dated by TCRdb to 2020 to 2021). Library generation was performed with the immunoSEQ multiplex PCR assay. Drawn from immuneACCESS, this table holds only the in-frame rearrangements with V and J called that TCRdb kept. Clones are partly lost; checked studies trace under half to an unresolved V gene and leave the rest unexplained. Recorded for this sample are around 160,000 clones; over 75% of them occurred a single time. The ten largest account for around 13% of the sample. Specimen: peripheral blood. The receptors stem from a man aged 55 to 70 with active or convalescent COVID-19.

The V call is TRBV5-1, the J call TRBJ2-7; tentative D call: TRBD1 (6 bases). The CDR3 sequence is 15 residues long. From germline, CDR1 is SGHRS and CDR2 YFSETQ. Trimming shortened V by 2 bases and J by 3 bases, and 15 bases separated the two germline ends. DNA for the CDR3: TGCGCCAGCAGCTTCGGTTTTAACAGGGACTACGAGCAGTACTTC. Encoded protein: CASSFGFNRDYEQYF.

The chain combines TRBV5-4 with TRBJ2-7; 9 nucleotides agree with TRBD1. This CDR3 spans 16 amino acids. Germline CDR1 reads SGHNT; CDR2 reads YYREEE (reference sequence). Trimming at V came to 4 bases and at J to 0 bases, leaving 8 bases not matched to a gene. This CDR3 is CASSHPGTGSSYEQYF. Here the CDR3 DNA reads TGTGCCAGCAGCCACCCTGGGACAGGGAGCTCCTACGAGCAGTACTTC. The full variable domain, completed using reference TRBV5-4 and TRBJ2-7, is ETGVTQSPTHLIKTRGQQVTLRCSSQSGHNTVSWYQQALGQGPQFIFQYYREEENGRGNFPPRFSGLQFPNYSSELNVNALELDDSALYLCASSHPGTGSSYEQYFGPGTRLTVT.

The chain joins TRBV19 to TRBJ2-7, with TRBD2 matching over 9 bases. Germline CDR1 LNHDA, CDR2 SQIVND (reference sequence). The length of the CDR3 is 15 residues. V was pared by 4 bases and J by 5 bases, with 9 bases of the junction left unmatched. CDR3: CASSRSGGRAHEQYF. CDR3 in DNA: TGTGCCAGTAGTAGATCGGGCGGGAGGGCCCACGAGCAGTACTTC.

The CDR3, as DNA: TGTGCCAGCAGTTCAACAGGGGGCACTGGGGCCAACGTCCTGACTTTC. Protein product: CASSSTGGTGANVLTF. V is TRBV28 and J is TRBJ2-6, with 9 bases that match TRBD1. The CDR3 is 16 residues long. CDR1 and CDR2 from the germline V gene are MDHEN and SYDVKM. J was trimmed by 2 bases and V by 4 bases; bases with no gene match: 3. Full variable domain (remainder filled in from reference TRBV28 and TRBJ2-6): DVKVTQSSRYLVKRTGEKVFLECVQDMDHENMFWYRQDPGLGLRLIYFSYDVKMKEKGDIPEGYSVSREKKERFSLILESASTNQTSMYLCASSSTGGTGANVLTFGAGSRLTVL.

The chain couples TRBV3-1 (or the pseudogene TRBV3-2) to TRBJ2-1; possibly TRBD2 for D (6 bases). This CDR3 region has 16 residues. V gave up 2 bases and J gave up 2 bases, with 13 bases separating them. Per germline, CDR1 LGHDT and CDR2 YNNKEL (reference sequence). The CDR3 nucleotides are TGTGCCAGCAGCCAAAGGGGCCCGGGAGCCTACAATGAGCAGTTCTTC. Its translation: CASSQRGPGAYNEQFF.

The V gene is TRBV19, the J gene TRBJ1-1, with D hard to call. V lost 7 bases and J lost 1, with 16 bases in between. Germline V gives CDR1 LNHDA, CDR2 SQIVND (reference sequence). The CDR3 has 15 residues. This CDR3 is CASTRNSGTNTEAFF. The CDR3 region has the DNA TGTGCCAGTACCAGAAACAGCGGTACGAACACTGAAGCTTTCTTT.

V usage is TRBV19 and J usage is TRBJ2-5, with TRBD2 as a possible D gene (6 bases). The CDR3 runs 13 residues. The V end lost 6 bases, the J end lost 3 bases, and 11 bases lay between the germline ends. Germline CDR1 and CDR2: LNHDA and SQIVND (reference sequence). DNA for the CDR3: TGTGCCAGTAGGCTTAGGGAGGAAGAGACCCAGTACTTC. It is translated as CASRLREEETQYF.

The chain carries TRBV29-1 and TRBJ2-3; D ambiguous. V lost 4 bases and J lost 2, with 7 bases in between. Looked up from germline, CDR1 is SQVTM and CDR2 is ANQGSEA. The CDR3 covers 12 residues. For the CDR3, the DNA is TGCAGCGTTGGCAGAACCACAGATACGCAGTATTTT. Translation: CSVGRTTDTQYF.

This rearrangement joins TRBV28 to TRBJ1-4; D is perhaps TRBD1 (6 bases). Germline V gene data show CDR1 as MDHEN and CDR2 as SYDVKM. The V and J ends lost 4 bases and 2 bases respectively, with 11 bases between them. This CDR3 contains 15 residues. CDR3 bases: TGTGCCAGCAGTTCCACGGACAGTACTAATGAAAAACTGTTTTTT. Its protein is CASSSTDSTNEKLFF.

The chain carries TRBV6-5 and TRBJ2-7; 10 bases agree with TRBD1. The germline CDR1 and CDR2 sequences are MNHEY and SVGAGI. This CDR3 spans 13 amino acids. Trimming cost V 11 bases and J 3 bases; bases outside gene matches: 7. CDR3 nucleotides: TGTGCCTCCTGGACAGGGGGTCGCTACGAGCAGTACTTC. As protein: CASWTGGRYEQYF.

The chain employs TRBV6-6 and TRBJ1-2; TRBD1 is a possible D gene (5 bases). This CDR3 has 12 residues. Germline V CDR1 and CDR2: MNHNY, SVGAGI (reference sequence). Trimming took 7 bases from V and 2 from J, leaving 8 bases between them. Here the CDR3 reads CASNRWNYGYTF. The CDR3 coding sequence is TGTGCCAGCAACAGGTGGAACTATGGCTACACCTTC.

The chain carries TRBV11-2 and TRBJ2-1; 10 nucleotides line up with TRBD2. Looked up from germline, CDR1 is SGHAT and CDR2 is FQNNGV. This CDR3 has 17 amino acids. V dropped 3 bases and J dropped 6; count of bases not matched to a gene: 11. CDR3 protein: CASSFPRGTSEGNEQFF. The DNA for the CDR3 is TGTGCCAGCAGCTTCCCCCGGGGGACTAGCGAGGGCAATGAGCAGTTCTTC.

The chain joins TRBV20-1 to TRBJ2-5; D is possibly TRBD1 (6 bases). There are 12 residues in the CDR3. Trimming cost V 3 bases and J 2 bases, with 7 bases left between them. Per the germline V gene, CDR1 is DFQATT and CDR2 is SNEGSKA (reference sequence). CDR3 protein: CSASGQQETQYF. For the CDR3, the DNA is TGCAGTGCTAGTGGACAGCAAGAGACCCAGTACTTC.

This clone was seen a handful of times. The V call is TRBV27, the J call TRBJ2-3, with 8 bases identical to TRBD2. The V gene's germline CDR1 is MNHEY and CDR2 SMNVEV (reference sequence). The CDR3 has 15 residues. V shed 7 bases, J shed 0 bases, and the junction held 6 bases outside the gene matches. The CDR3, as DNA: TGTGCCAGCACCCTACTAGCGGCTAGCACAGATACGCAGTATTTT. Its protein is CASTLLAASTDTQYF.

The chain links TRBV29-1 to TRBJ2-1; no definite D call. Trimming removed 5 bases from V and 13 bases from J, with 12 bases in between. Per the germline V gene, CDR1 is SQVTM and CDR2 is ANQGSEA. The CDR3 contains 10 residues. The CDR3 loop reads CSVRTGGQFF. CDR3 bases: TGCAGCGTTAGAACCGGCGGTCAGTTCTTC.

The chain uses TRBV6-5 and TRBJ2-1; 7 positions agree with TRBD2. Germline assignment: CDR1 MNHEY and CDR2 SVGAGI. With V trimmed by 5 bases and J by 6 bases, 7 bases remained unmatched. The CDR3 totals 14 residues. The CDR3 sequence is CASSRGVSGNEQFF. CDR3 coding DNA: TGTGCCAGCAGTCGGGGGGTCTCCGGCAATGAGCAGTTCTTC.

The chain couples TRBV11-2 to TRBJ2-7, with D maybe TRBD1 (6 bases). The CDR3 consists of 13 residues. Trimming cost V 8 bases and J 0 bases, with 11 bases left between them. Germline loops: CDR1 SGHAT, CDR2 FQNNGV. The CDR3 is CASQGRSSYEQYF. For the CDR3, the DNA is TGTGCCAGCCAGGGGCGGTCCTCCTACGAGCAGTACTTC.

The V and J genes are TRBV30 and TRBJ2-1; D is possibly TRBD1 (6 bases). The length of the CDR3 is 12 residues. Germline-derived CDR1 and CDR2 are GTSNPN and SVGIG (reference sequence). Trimming stripped 5 bases from V and 8 bases from J, with 13 bases between. The CDR3 DNA sequence: TGTGCCTGGGGACAGTATTCCGATGAGCAGTTCTTC. It specifies CAWGQYSDEQFF. The entire variable domain, with the rest obtained from reference TRBV30 and TRBJ2-1, is as follows: SQTIHQWPATLVQPVGSPLSLECTVEGTSNPNLYWYRQAAGRGLQLLFYSVGIGQISSEVPQNLSASRPQDRQFILSSKKLLLSDSGFYLCAWGQYSDEQFFGPGTRLTVL.

This chain joins TRBV10-3 and TRBJ2-2; 7 positions match TRBD2. Unmatched junction bases numbered 8, after V lost 7 bases and J lost 9 bases. This CDR3 spans 13 amino acids. Looked up from germline, CDR1 is ENHRY and CDR2 is SYGVKD. The CDR3 nucleotides read TGTGCCATCATGGCGGGAGATGGCAGGGAGCTGTTTTTT. It specifies CAIMAGDGRELFF.

Concerning this clone itself: One end of the junction varies from germline; a read error may be responsible. The J gene is TRBJ1-3, the V gene TRBV12-3 or TRBV12-4; D possibly corresponds to TRBD1 (6 bases). The CDR3 totals 13 residues. The DNA of the CDR3 is TGTGCCAGCAGTTTCCGGGACACCTCTAGTTTAACCTTT. Its translation is CASSFRDTSSLTF.

CDR3: CASSLYGRGDEQYF. The CDR3 region has the DNA TGCGCCAGCAGCTTGTACGGGAGGGGCGACGAGCAGTACTTC. The chain employs TRBV5-1 and TRBJ2-7; 8 bases line up with TRBD2. This CDR3 is built from 14 residues. The V and J ends lost 1 base and 5 bases, in that order; junction bases with no gene match: 5. Per the germline V gene, CDR1 is SGHRS and CDR2 is YFSETQ.

This clone was counted a few times. The chain joins TRBV19 to TRBJ1-5; 7 bases map to TRBD1. Germline V gene lookup returns CDR1 LNHDA and CDR2 SQIVND (reference sequence). With 11 bases clipped from V and 4 bases from J, the junction kept 11 bases outside the gene matches. The CDR3 has 14 residues. The CDR3 region is CAAGSDRDNQPQHF. The CDR3 bases are TGTGCCGCTGGGTCTGACAGGGATAATCAGCCCCAGCATTTT.

This clone was recorded a few times. The chain has TRBV5-6 and TRBJ1-2; D possibly corresponds to TRBD1 (6 bases). V was clipped by 4 bases and J by 4 bases, with 20 bases between them. This CDR3 spans 16 amino acids. Germline CDR1 and CDR2: SGHDT and YYEEEE. CDR3 sequence reads: CASSSQGRSGGYGYTF. CDR3 nucleotide sequence: TGTGCCAGCAGCAGCCAGGGGCGGAGCGGAGGCTATGGCTACACCTTC.

The chain recombines TRBV5-1 with TRBJ1-1; 7 bases match TRBD1. This CDR3 region has 17 residues. CDR1 and CDR2 from the germline V gene are SGHRS and YFSETQ. V was clipped by 0 bases and J by 0 bases; unmatched bases: 8. CDR3 loop: CASSLGDSRQVNTEAFF. The CDR3 nucleotides read TGCGCCAGCAGCTTGGGGGACAGTCGGCAGGTGAACACTGAAGCTTTCTTT.

The J gene is TRBJ1-6, the V gene TRBV25-1, with TRBD1 matching 8 bases. Germline lookup yields CDR1 MGHDK and CDR2 SYGVNS. The junction had 0 bases not matched to a gene; V was cut back by 2 bases and J by 9 bases. The CDR3 sequence is 13 residues long. CDR3 DNA sequence: TGTGCCAGCAGTGAAACAGGGGGTTCACCCCTCCACTTT. The encoded protein is CASSETGGSPLHF.

The chain carries TRBV15 and TRBJ1-4; 9 nucleotides align to TRBD1. The V and J ends lost 0 bases and 7 bases, in that order; junction bases with no gene match: 6. Germline assignment: CDR1 LNHNV and CDR2 YYDKDF (reference sequence). The CDR3 consists of 16 residues. The DNA for the CDR3 is TGTGCCACCAGCAGAGATGTGGGGACAGGGACTGAAAAACTGTTTTTT. This translates into CATSRDVGTGTEKLFF.

V usage is TRBV5-1 and J usage is TRBJ2-5; D might be TRBD2 (5 bases). V gave up 2 bases and J gave up 2 bases, with 10 bases separating them. The CDR3 runs to 14 residues. Per germline, CDR1 SGHRS and CDR2 YFSETQ. For the CDR3, the DNA is TGCGCCAGCAGCTTTAGCACTAGACAAGAGACCCAGTACTTC. Protein product: CASSFSTRQETQYF.

The genes are TRBV27 and TRBJ2-5; 9 bases align to TRBD1. The CDR3 runs to 14 residues. Per the germline V gene, CDR1 is MNHEY and CDR2 is SMNVEV (reference sequence). Trimming removed 6 bases from V and 4 bases from J; junction bases left unmatched: 6. The CDR3 here is CASSWGQGAETQYF. For the CDR3, the DNA is TGTGCCAGCAGCTGGGGACAGGGTGCAGAGACCCAGTACTTC.

This clone was counted a single time. The CDR3 region has the DNA TGCGCCAGCAGCCACGTTGGACAGGGGAACACTGAAGCTTTCTTT. Its protein product is CASSHVGQGNTEAFF. The J gene is TRBJ1-1, the V gene TRBV4-3, with 8 positions matching TRBD1. CDR3 length: 15 amino acids. V was pared by 3 bases and J by 1 base, with 4 bases of the junction left unmatched. Per the germline V gene, CDR1 is LGHNA and CDR2 is YSLEER.

The V call is TRBV18, the J call TRBJ2-3; TRBD1 is a possible D gene (6 bases). The CDR3 is 13 amino acids. V was clipped by 0 bases and J by 7 bases, with 8 bases between them. In germline, CDR1 is KGHSH, CDR2 LQKENI. The CDR3 DNA reads TGTGCCAGCTCACCACCGGACAGTTATACGCAGTATTTT. Its protein product is CASSPPDSYTQYF.

The chain has TRBV18 and TRBJ1-2; TRBD1 might be the D (5 bases). Germline values: CDR1 KGHSH, CDR2 LQKENI. V was clipped by 0 bases and J by 8 bases, with 13 bases between them. CDR3 size: 14 residues. Here the CDR3 reads CASSPPADILGYTF. The CDR3 DNA reads TGTGCCAGCTCACCACCGGCGGACATCTTAGGCTACACCTTC.

The chain carries TRBV6-4 and TRBJ2-2; TRBD1 aligns across 7 bases. With V trimmed by 6 bases and J by 9 bases, 4 bases remained unmatched. The CDR3 length is 12 residues. Germline V lookup: CDR1 MRHNA, CDR2 SNTAGT. The CDR3 region is CASSGQARELFF. The CDR3 bases are TGTGCCAGCAGCGGACAGGCCAGGGAGCTGTTTTTT.